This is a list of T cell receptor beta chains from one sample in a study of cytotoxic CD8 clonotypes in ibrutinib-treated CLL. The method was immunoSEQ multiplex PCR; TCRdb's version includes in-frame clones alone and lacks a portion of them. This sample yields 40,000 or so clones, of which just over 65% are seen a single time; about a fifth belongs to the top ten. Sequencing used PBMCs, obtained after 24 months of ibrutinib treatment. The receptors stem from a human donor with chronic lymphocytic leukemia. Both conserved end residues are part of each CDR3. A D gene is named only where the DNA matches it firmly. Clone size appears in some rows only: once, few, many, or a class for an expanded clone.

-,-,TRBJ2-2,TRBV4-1,CASRQGRTANTGELFF,TGCGCCAGCAGGCAAGGAAGGACAGCGAACACCGGGGAGCTGTTTTTT
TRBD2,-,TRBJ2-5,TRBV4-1,CASKPRGGLGETQYF,TGCGCCAGCAAACCACGGGGGGGCCTAGGAGAGACCCAGTACTTC
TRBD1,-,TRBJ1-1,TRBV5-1,CASSPRQGWNTEAFF,TGCGCCAGCAGCCCCAGACAGGGTTGGAACACTGAAGCTTTCTTT
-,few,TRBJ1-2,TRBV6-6,CASTGLGGYGYTF,TGTGCCAGCACCGGGCTAGGTGGCTATGGCTACACCTTC
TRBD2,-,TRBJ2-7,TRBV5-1,CASSLDGRGYEQYF,TGCGCCAGCAGCTTGGATGGGAGGGGCTACGAGCAGTACTTC
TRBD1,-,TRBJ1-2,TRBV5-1,CASSLKTGGIYGYTF,TGCGCCAGCAGCTTGAAAACAGGGGGCATCTATGGCTACACCTTC
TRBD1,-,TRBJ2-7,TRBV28,CASSPTGGGYEQYF,TGTGCCAGCAGTCCCACAGGGGGCGGGTACGAGCAGTACTTC
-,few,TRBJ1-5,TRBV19,CASSEQTGPNQPQHF,TGTGCCAGTAGTGAACAGACAGGTCCTAATCAGCCCCAGCATTTT
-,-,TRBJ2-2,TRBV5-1,CASSFMWRTGELFF,TGCGCCAGCAGCTTTATGTGGCGCACCGGGGAGCTGTTTTTT
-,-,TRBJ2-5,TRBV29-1,CSGLEGNRGETQYF,TGCAGCGGTTTGGAGGGGAACCGAGGGGAGACCCAGTACTTC
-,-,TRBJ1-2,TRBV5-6,CASSLVGRWGYGYTF,TGTGCCAGCAGCTTAGTCGGGAGGTGGGGCTATGGCTACACCTTC
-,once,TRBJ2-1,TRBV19,CASSIGTANFNEQFF,TGTGCCAGTAGTATAGGGACAGCGAACTTCAATGAGCAGTTCTTC
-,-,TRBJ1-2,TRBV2,CASRIGSGGYTF,TGTGCCAGCCGTATCGGCTCCGGTGGCTACACCTTC
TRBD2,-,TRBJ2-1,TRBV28,CASIALAGYNEQFF,TGTGCCAGCATTGCACTAGCGGGTTACAATGAGCAGTTCTTC
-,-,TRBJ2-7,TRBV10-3,CAISELGEQYF,TGTGCCATCAGTGAACTAGGCGAGCAGTACTTC
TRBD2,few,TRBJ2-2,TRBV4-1,CASSQARLAGVTGELFF,TGCGCCAGCAGCCAAGCCAGACTAGCGGGGGTCACCGGGGAGCTGTTTTTT
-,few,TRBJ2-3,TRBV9,CASSVGVLGPTDTQYF,TGTGCCAGCAGCGTAGGAGTACTCGGCCCCACAGATACGCAGTATTTT
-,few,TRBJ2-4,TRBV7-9,CASSLTQGGANIQYF,TGTGCCAGCAGCTTAACGCAGGGGGGTGCGAACATTCAGTACTTC
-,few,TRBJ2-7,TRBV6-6,CASRRAGEQYF,TGTGCCAGCAGGCGGGCGGGCGAGCAGTACTTC
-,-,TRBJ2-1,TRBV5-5,CASSLRGPEFF,TGTGCCAGCAGCTTGAGGGGTCCTGAGTTCTTC
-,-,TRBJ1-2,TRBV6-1,CASKVPGNLVYGYTF,TGTGCCAGCAAGGTTCCCGGAAACCTTGTGTATGGCTACACCTTC
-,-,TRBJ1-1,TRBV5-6,CASSLRGTESLEAFF,TGTGCCAGCAGCTTGAGGGGAACAGAGTCTCTTGAAGCTTTCTTT
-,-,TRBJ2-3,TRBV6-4,CASREAYSTDTQYF,TGTGCCAGCAGAGAAGCGTACAGCACAGATACGCAGTATTTT
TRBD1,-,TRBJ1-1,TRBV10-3,CAISEFSGGGTEAFF,TGTGCCATCAGTGAGTTCTCAGGGGGAGGGACTGAAGCTTTCTTT
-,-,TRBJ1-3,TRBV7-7,CASSLGQGNTIYF,TGTGCTAGCAGCTTGGGACAAGGAAACACCATATATTTT
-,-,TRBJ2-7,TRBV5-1,CASSPAYEQYF,TGCGCCAGCAGCCCCGCCTACGAGCAGTACTTC
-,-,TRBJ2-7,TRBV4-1,CASSPRPAGEQYF,TGCGCCAGCAGCCCCCGCCCGGCGGGGGAGCAGTACTTC
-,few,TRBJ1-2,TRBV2,CASSLLTGSGGYTF,TGTGCCAGCAGTCTCCTTACAGGGAGCGGTGGCTACACCTTC
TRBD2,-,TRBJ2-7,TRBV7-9,CASITGASGNYEQYF,TGTGCCAGCATTACCGGGGCTAGCGGGAACTACGAGCAGTACTTC
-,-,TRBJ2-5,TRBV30,CAWSVGGAGAETQYF,TGTGCCTGGAGTGTGGGGGGCGCAGGCGCCGAGACCCAGTACTTC
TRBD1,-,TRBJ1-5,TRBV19,CASSGTGGHQPQHF,TGTGCCAGTAGTGGGACAGGGGGTCATCAGCCCCAGCATTTT
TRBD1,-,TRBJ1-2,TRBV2,CASLGQAYGYTF,TGTGCCAGCTTGGGACAGGCCTATGGCTACACCTTC
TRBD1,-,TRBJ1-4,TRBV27,CASSYIGQGEKLFF,TGTGCCAGCAGTTATATCGGACAGGGGGAAAAACTGTTTTTT
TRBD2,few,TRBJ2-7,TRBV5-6,CASSLFGYTAGGPWEQYF,TGTGCCAGCAGCTTATTCGGATACACAGCGGGGGGGCCGTGGGAGCAGTACTTC
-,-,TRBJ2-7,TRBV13,CASSLGYSVQYEQYF,TGTGCCAGCAGCTTAGGCTATAGCGTCCAGTACGAGCAGTACTTC
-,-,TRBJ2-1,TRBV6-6,CASIKGPTIQFF,TGTGCCAGCATAAAAGGGCCTACCATTCAGTTCTTC